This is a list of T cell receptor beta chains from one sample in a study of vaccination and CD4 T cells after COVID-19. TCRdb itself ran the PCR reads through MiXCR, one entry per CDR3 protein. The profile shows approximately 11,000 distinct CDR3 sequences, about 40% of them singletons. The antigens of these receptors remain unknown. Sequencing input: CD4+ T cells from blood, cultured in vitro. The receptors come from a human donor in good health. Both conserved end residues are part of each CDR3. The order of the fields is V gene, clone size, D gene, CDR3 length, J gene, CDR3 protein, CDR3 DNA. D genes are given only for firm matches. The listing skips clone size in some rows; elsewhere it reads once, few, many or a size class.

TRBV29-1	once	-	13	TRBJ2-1	CSVGAGFYNEQFF	TGCAGCGTTGGGGCAGGGTTTTACAATGAGCAGTTCTTC
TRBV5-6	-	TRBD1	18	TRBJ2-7	CASSFEGCLWDRAYEQYF	TGTGCCAGCAGCTTCGAAGGTTGTTTGTGGGACAGGGCGTACGAGCAGTACTTC
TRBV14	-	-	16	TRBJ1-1	CASSLQGGGRKTEAFF	TGTGCCAGCAGCCTTCAAGGAGGGGGGCGAAAAACTGAAGCTTTCTTT
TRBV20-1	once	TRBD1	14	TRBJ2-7	CSARGQGISYEQYF	TGCAGTGCCCGAGGACAGGGGATCTCCTACGAGCAGTACTTC
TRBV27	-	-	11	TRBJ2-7	CASSLGYEQYF	TGTGCCAGCAGTTTGGGGTACGAGCAGTACTTC
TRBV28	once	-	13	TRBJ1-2	CASTSGISYGYTF	TGTGCCAGCACCTCGGGGATCTCCTATGGCTACACCTTC
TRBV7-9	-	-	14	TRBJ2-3	CASSRERGTDTQYF	TGTGCCAGCAGCCGTGAAAGGGGCACAGATACGCAGTATTTT
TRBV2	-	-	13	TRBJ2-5	CASNSVPLETQYF	TGTGCCAGCAACTCAGTTCCACTGGAGACCCAGTACTTC
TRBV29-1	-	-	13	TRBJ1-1	CSVPRDPRAEAFF	TGCAGCGTCCCCCGGGATCCGCGGGCTGAAGCTTTCTTT
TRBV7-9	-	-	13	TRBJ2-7	CASSRGGEYEQYF	TGTGCCAGCAGCCGAGGTGGGGAATACGAGCAGTACTTC
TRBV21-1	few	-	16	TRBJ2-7	CASSKGRFGNSDEQYF	TGTGCCAGCAGCAAGGGCAGGTTCGGGAACTCCGACGAGCAGTACTTC
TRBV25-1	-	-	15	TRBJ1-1	CASSAQGLLNTEAFF	TGTGCCAGCAGTGCCCAGGGGCTTCTGAACACTGAAGCTTTCTTT
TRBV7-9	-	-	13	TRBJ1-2	CVSSLAAAYGYTF	TGTGTCAGCAGCTTAGCCGCCGCGTATGGCTACACCTTC
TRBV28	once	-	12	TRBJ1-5	CASRTWIGPQHF	TGTGCCAGCAGAACATGGATAGGCCCCCAGCATTTT
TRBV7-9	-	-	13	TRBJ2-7	CASSSIGLHEQYF	TGTGCCAGCAGCTCCATAGGGCTCCACGAGCAGTACTTC
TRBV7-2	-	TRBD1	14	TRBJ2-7	CASSLGTGYYEQYF	TGTGCCAGCAGCTTAGGGACAGGGTATTACGAGCAGTACTTC
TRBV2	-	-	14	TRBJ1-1	CASTDRRGNTEAFF	TGTGCCAGCACCGACCGACGGGGAAACACTGAAGCTTTCTTT
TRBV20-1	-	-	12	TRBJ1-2	CSARSRDDGYTF	TGCAGTGCTAGGTCCAGGGACGATGGCTACACCTTC
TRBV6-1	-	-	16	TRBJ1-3	CASSQTTPGLENTIYF	TGTGCCAGCAGTCAAACCACCCCGGGACTCGAAAACACCATATATTTT
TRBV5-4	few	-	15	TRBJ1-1	CASSVLREMNTEAFF	TGTGCCAGCAGCGTGCTTCGGGAGATGAACACTGAAGCTTTCTTT
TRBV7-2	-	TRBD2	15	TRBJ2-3	CASSLTSGGADTQYF	TGTGCCAGCAGCCTTACTAGCGGGGGCGCAGATACGCAGTATTTT
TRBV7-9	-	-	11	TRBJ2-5	CASSFKETQYF	TGTGCCAGCAGCTTCAAAGAGACCCAGTACTTC
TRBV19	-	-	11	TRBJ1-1	CATRTARGAFF	TGTGCCACCCGGACAGCCAGAGGAGCTTTCTTT
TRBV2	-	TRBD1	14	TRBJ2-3	CASRVRQGADTQYF	TGTGCCAGCAGGGTGAGACAGGGGGCAGATACGCAGTATTTT
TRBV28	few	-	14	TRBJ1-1	CASSYGTSNTEAFF	TGTGCCAGCAGCTACGGGACATCGAACACTGAAGCTTTCTTT
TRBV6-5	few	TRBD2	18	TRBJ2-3	CASSYSTFSGGITDTQYF	TGTGCCAGCAGTTACTCGACCTTTTCGGGAGGGATCACAGATACGCAGTATTTT
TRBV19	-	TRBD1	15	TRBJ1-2	CASSTTGGENYGYTF	TGTGCCAGTAGTACGACAGGGGGCGAAAACTATGGCTACACCTTC
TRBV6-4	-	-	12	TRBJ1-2	CASSDGVYGYTF	TGTGCCAGCAGTGACGGCGTCTATGGCTACACCTTC
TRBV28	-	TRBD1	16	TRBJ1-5	CASSLIRQGAHQPQHF	TGTGCCAGCAGTTTAATTCGGCAGGGGGCCCATCAGCCCCAGCATTTT
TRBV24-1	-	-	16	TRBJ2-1	CATSELRGGSYNEQFF	TGTGCCACCAGCGAGCTTAGGGGGGGGTCCTACAATGAGCAGTTCTTC
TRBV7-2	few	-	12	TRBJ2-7	CASSVIYYEQYF	TGTGCCAGCAGCGTCATTTACTACGAGCAGTACTTC
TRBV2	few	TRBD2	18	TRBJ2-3	CATPRGASGAQGPDTQYF	TGTGCCACTCCACGTGGGGCTAGCGGTGCTCAGGGTCCCGATACGCAGTATTTT
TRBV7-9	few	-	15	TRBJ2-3	CASSLAWESTDTQYF	TGTGCCAGCAGCTTAGCTTGGGAGAGCACAGATACGCAGTATTTT
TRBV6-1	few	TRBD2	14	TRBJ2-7	CASGSIGRASEQYF	TGTGCCAGCGGAAGTATCGGGAGGGCCAGCGAGCAGTACTTC
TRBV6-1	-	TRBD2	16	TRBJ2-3	CASRQTSGKFTDTQYF	TGTGCCAGCAGGCAGACTAGCGGGAAATTCACAGATACGCAGTATTTT
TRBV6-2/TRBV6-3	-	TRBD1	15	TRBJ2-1	CASSFQGARNNEQFF	TGTGCCAGCAGTTTCCAGGGGGCTAGGAACAATGAGCAGTTCTTC
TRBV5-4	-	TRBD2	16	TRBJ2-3	CASSHGLAGSTDTQYF	TGTGCCAGCAGCCACGGACTAGCGGGAAGCACAGATACGCAGTATTTT
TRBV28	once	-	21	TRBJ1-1	CASSLLFFVGGGGHLNTEALF	TGTGCCAGCAGTTTATTGTTTTTTGTGGGAGGAGGGGGACACCTAAACACTGAAGCTCTCTTT
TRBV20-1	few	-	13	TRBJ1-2	CSATLEANYGYTF	TGCAGTGCTACGCTGGAGGCCAACTATGGCTACACCTTC
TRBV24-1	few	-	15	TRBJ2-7	CATSEATTRGYEQYF	TGTGCCACCAGTGAAGCCACAACACGGGGTTACGAGCAGTACTTC
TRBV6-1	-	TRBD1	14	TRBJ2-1	CASTNPDRGNEQFF	TGTGCCAGCACCAACCCCGACAGGGGCAATGAGCAGTTCTTC
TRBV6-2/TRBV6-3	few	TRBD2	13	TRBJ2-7	CASNLRENYEQYF	TGTGCCAGCAACTTGCGGGAGAACTACGAGCAGTACTTC
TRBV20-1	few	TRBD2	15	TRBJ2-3	CSARDASGSTDTQYF	TGCAGTGCTAGAGACGCTAGCGGGAGCACAGATACGCAGTATTTT
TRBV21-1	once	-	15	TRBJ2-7	CASSSGQVSPYEQYF	TGTGCCAGCAGCTCGGGACAGGTGAGCCCCTACGAGCAGTACTTC
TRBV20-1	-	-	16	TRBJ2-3	CSARDHASEYTDTQYF	TGCAGTGCTAGAGATCACGCTAGCGAGTACACAGATACGCAGTATTTT
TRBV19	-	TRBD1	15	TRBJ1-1	CASKFPGQGASGAFF	TGTGCCAGTAAATTCCCGGGACAGGGGGCGAGCGGAGCTTTCTTT
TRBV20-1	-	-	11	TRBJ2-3	CSAMKQDTQYF	TGCAGTGCCATGAAACAGGATACGCAGTATTTT
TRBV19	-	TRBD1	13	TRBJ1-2	CASWTGSYYGYTF	TGTGCCAGTTGGACAGGGAGTTACTATGGCTACACCTTC